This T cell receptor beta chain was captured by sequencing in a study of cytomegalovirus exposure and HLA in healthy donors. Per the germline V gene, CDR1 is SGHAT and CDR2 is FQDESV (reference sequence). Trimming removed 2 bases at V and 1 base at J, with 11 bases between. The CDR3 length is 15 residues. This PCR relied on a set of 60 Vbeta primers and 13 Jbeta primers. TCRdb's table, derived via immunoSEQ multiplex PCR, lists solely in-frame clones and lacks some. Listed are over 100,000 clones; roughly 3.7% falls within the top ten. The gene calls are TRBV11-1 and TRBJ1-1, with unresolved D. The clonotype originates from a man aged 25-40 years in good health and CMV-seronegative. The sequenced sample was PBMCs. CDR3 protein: CASSLSRQANTEAFF. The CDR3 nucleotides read TGTGCCAGCAGCTTATCTCGGCAGGCGAACACTGAAGCTTTCTTT.